This note documents a single T cell receptor (beta chain) sequence. Its antigen is not known. This specimen belongs to a study of siplizumab effects on memory and regulatory T cells. Study results and limitations: The drug siplizumab significantly decreased the alloreactive sequences that could be traced to unstimulated CD4+ memory cells. The mean Treg-derived percentage of mappable alloreactive CD4+ clones was approximately 70% with siplizumab compared with about 30% in controls. In siplizumab cultures, the suppressive function of proliferating Tregs remained unconfirmed.

Only in-frame clones appear in the TCRdb table, and some are missing; sequencing was by immunoSEQ multiplex PCR. The sample includes 120,000 or so clones, roughly 90% of them seen just once. Material for sequencing was CD4+ T cells sorted from blood. This clonotype originated in a human donor in good health.

CDR3 region: CASSQPTTDRNYEQYF. For the CDR3, the DNA is TGCGCCAGCAGCCAACCCACAACGGACAGGAACTACGAGCAGTACTTC. The gene calls are TRBV4-1 and TRBJ2-7; 7 nucleotides line up with TRBD1. Germline V gene sequence: CDR1 MGHRA, CDR2 YSYEKL. With 2 bases clipped from V and 3 bases from J, the junction kept 10 bases outside the gene matches. The CDR3 runs to 16 residues.